Presented here are 15 T cell receptor beta chains from one specimen sequenced in a study of blood T cell repertoires in COVID-19. The data were produced by immunoSEQ multiplex PCR, yet TCRdb's version contains in-frame clones alone and is incomplete. The table has about 180,000 clones, approximately 80% seen once. The specimen was peripheral blood. These receptor sequences come from a woman aged 40 to 50 with COVID-19, enrolled during active disease.

This clone appeared a single time. V is TRBV2 and J is TRBJ1-4, with TRBD1 matching 9 bases. V shed 2 bases and J 7 bases; nucleotides not matched to a gene: 5. From germline, CDR1 is SNHLY and CDR2 FYNNEI. The CDR3 is 15 amino acids. As DNA, the CDR3 is TGTGCCAGCAGTGAACCACAGGGGGCGGGTGAAAAACTGTTTTTT. It encodes CASSEPQGAGEKLFF.

The chain has TRBV7-9 and TRBJ1-3, with D tentatively TRBD1 (5 bases). CDR3 length: 15 amino acids. CDR1 and CDR2 from the germline V gene are SEHNR and FQNEAQ (reference sequence). V gave up 4 bases and J gave up 0 bases, with 10 bases separating them. CDR3 region: CASSWQGASGNTIYF. For the CDR3, the DNA is TGTGCCAGCAGCTGGCAAGGGGCCTCTGGAAACACCATATATTTT.

The chain carries TRBV29-1 and TRBJ1-1, with D hard to call. The CDR3 length is 16 residues. CDR1 is SQVTM and CDR2 is ANQGSEA in the germline V gene. Trimming took 1 base from V and 5 from J, leaving 20 bases between them. In DNA, the CDR3 is TGCAGCGTTGAAGGTTTGGCAGGCGGCGGAGGGACTGAAGCTTTCTTT. Encoded protein: CSVEGLAGGGGTEAFF.

The gene calls are TRBV27 and TRBJ2-2; TRBD2 aligns across 11 bases. Germline V gives CDR1 MNHEY, CDR2 SMNVEV (reference sequence). Unmatched junction bases numbered 22, after V lost 5 bases and J lost 5 bases. The CDR3 consists of 21 residues. The CDR3, as DNA: TGTGCCAGCAGTAAACCCCTGGGGGGTAGCGGGGGGGCTACTAAGACCGGGGAGCTGTTTTTT. It codes for CASSKPLGGSGGATKTGELFF.

This clone was seen only once. The rearrangement uses TRBV7-9 and TRBJ1-5, with TRBD1 matching over 7 bases. From germline, CDR1 is SEHNR and CDR2 FQNEAQ (reference sequence). The CDR3 covers 15 residues. Germline trimming cut 1 base from V and 4 bases from J; bases unmatched to any gene: 4. CDR3 sequence reads: CASSLDDRDNQPQHF. The CDR3 DNA follows: TGTGCCAGCAGCTTAGATGACAGGGATAATCAGCCCCAGCATTTT.

The J gene is TRBJ2-1, the V gene TRBV7-3; no reliable D call. The CDR3 runs 12 residues. Trimming shortened V by 1 base and J by 7 bases, and 5 bases separated the two germline ends. Germline CDR1 SGHTA, CDR2 FQGTGA. The CDR3 spells CASSLISNEQFF. The CDR3 DNA follows: TGTGCCAGCAGCTTAATATCTAATGAGCAGTTCTTC. The variable domain in full, with the rest retrieved from reference TRBV7-3 and TRBJ2-1, is GAGVSQTPSNKVTEKGKYVELRCDPISGHTALYWYRQSLGQGPEFLIYFQGTGAADDSGLPNDRFFAVRPEGSVSTLKIQRTERGDSAVYLCASSLISNEQFFGPGTRLTVL.

This sequence joins TRBV4-1 and TRBJ1-3, with D unresolved. CDR1 is MGHRA, CDR2 YSYEKL, per germline. This CDR3 is built from 17 residues. V dropped 0 bases and J dropped 3 bases, with 15 bases sitting between them. The CDR3 sequence is CASSQDPPTSVGNTIYF. Here the CDR3 DNA reads TGCGCCAGCAGCCAAGATCCCCCCACTAGCGTTGGAAACACCATATATTTT.

V is TRBV4-1 and J is TRBJ2-1, with 14 bases identical to TRBD2. V dropped 3 bases and J dropped 4; count of bases not matched to a gene: 2. The CDR3 loop spans 16 amino acids. Germline assignment: CDR1 MGHRA and CDR2 YSYEKL. As DNA, the CDR3 is TGCGCCAGCAGCCATCGACTAGCGGGAGGGTACAATGAGCAGTTCTTC. Amino acids: CASSHRLAGGYNEQFF.

The chain uses TRBV14 and TRBJ1-3; no clear D. Trimming took 3 bases from V and 0 from J, leaving 9 bases between them. This CDR3 region has 15 residues. In germline, CDR1 is SGHDN, CDR2 FVKESK. CDR3 in DNA: TGTGCCAGCAGCCATAGTAGTGTCTCTGGAAACACCATATATTTT. Its protein is CASSHSSVSGNTIYF.

This rearrangement joins TRBV7-6 to TRBJ2-6; 7 nucleotides line up with TRBD1. The germline CDR1 and CDR2 sequences are SGHVS and FNYEAQ. The CDR3 contains 22 residues. Losses at the gene ends were 5 bases for V and 0 bases for J; bases not matched to a gene: 22. The CDR3, as DNA: TGTGCCAGCAGCGTAGAAACCGGGACAGCCGACCCTGAGAGCTCTGGGGCCAACGTCCTGACTTTC. Translating gives CASSVETGTADPESSGANVLTF.

The gene calls are TRBV19 and TRBJ1-5; D gene unclear. CDR3 size: 14 residues. Germline CDR1 LNHDA, CDR2 SQIVND (reference sequence). V gave up 2 bases and J gave up 6 bases, with 11 bases separating them. Written as DNA, the CDR3 is TGTGCCAGTAGTATATGGCAGGTGGGTCAGCCCCAGCATTTT. Amino acid sequence: CASSIWQVGQPQHF. The full variable domain, rest sourced from reference TRBV19 and TRBJ1-5, is DGGITQSPKYLFRKEGQNVTLSCEQNLNHDAMYWYRQDPGQGLRLIYYSQIVNDFQKGDIAEGYSVSREKKESFPLTVTSAQKNPTAFYLCASSIWQVGQPQHFGDGTRLSIL.

The sample holds a few counts of this clone. The chain couples TRBV5-8 to TRBJ2-5; 7 bases align to TRBD2. V lost 0 bases to trimming and J lost 9 bases; unmatched junction nucleotides: 2. The CDR3 runs 12 residues. Germline CDR1 SGHTS, CDR2 YDEGEE. The CDR3 nucleotides are TGTGCCAGCAGCTTGGCCCGGGGGGCCCAGTACTTC. It is translated as CASSLARGAQYF.

The chain has TRBV5-1 and TRBJ1-4; no clear D gene. The CDR3 spans 14 residues. Trimming pared 6 bases from V and 7 bases from J, leaving 16 bases between. CDR1 is SGHRS, CDR2 YFSETQ, per germline. The CDR3 loop reads CASNPRGLGEKLFF. The CDR3 coding sequence is TGCGCCAGCAACCCCAGAGGTCTCGGTGAAAAACTGTTTTTT.

V gene TRBV2 combines with J gene TRBJ2-1, with TRBD2 as a possible D gene (5 bases). Trimming removed 5 bases from V and 6 bases from J, with 11 bases in between. Looked up from germline, CDR1 is SNHLY and CDR2 is FYNNEI. The CDR3 length is 13 residues. CDR3 nucleotides: TGTGCCAGCAGTCGACTATTGTCCAATGAGCAGTTCTTC. The encoded protein is CASSRLLSNEQFF.

The chain recombines TRBV2 with TRBJ2-5; D is perhaps TRBD2 (5 bases). CDR1 is SNHLY and CDR2 is FYNNEI in the germline V gene. This CDR3 region has 11 residues. Trimming cost V 11 bases and J 2 bases, with 9 bases left between them. The CDR3 DNA reads TGTGCCGGCGGGCAGCAAGAGACCCAGTACTTC. Its protein is CAGGQQETQYF. The variable domain in full, completed from reference TRBV2 and TRBJ2-5, reads EPEVTQTPSHQVTQMGQEVILRCVPISNHLYFYWYRQILGQKVEFLVSFYNNEISEKSEIFDDQFSVERPDGSNFTLKIRSTKLEDSAMYFCAGGQQETQYFGPGTRLLVL.